Presented here are 24 T cell receptor beta chains from one specimen sequenced in a study of shared clonotypes between healthy human individuals. The method was immunoSEQ multiplex PCR; TCRdb's version includes in-frame clones alone and lacks a portion of them. The table lists about 580,000 clones, roughly 98% of them singletons. Cells designated naive CD8 were CD45RO-negative and were positively selected for CCR7, with terminally differentiated effector memory CD45RA+ cells excluded. Sequencing was done on a sample of naive CD8+ T cells sorted from blood. The receptors were gathered from a man aged 25-45 years in good health.

This chain links TRBV5-6 with TRBJ2-1; 7 bases line up with TRBD1. The ends lost 0 bases at V and 9 bases at J; junction bases unmatched: 9. Germline CDR1 and CDR2: SGHDT and YYEEEE. CDR3 length: 15 amino acids. This CDR3 is CASSLALTGWSEQFF. CDR3 DNA sequence: TGTGCCAGCAGCTTGGCCTTGACAGGGTGGAGTGAGCAGTTCTTC.

This chain connects TRBV12-1 to TRBJ2-7; TRBD2 was called by the table and not checked on the DNA. TRBV12-1 is a pseudogene locus. The CDR3 sequence is 15 residues long. As DNA, the CDR3 is TGTGCCAGCAGCTTTTGGTGCCCTAAGACCTACGAGCAGTACTTC. It is translated as CASSFWCPKTYEQYF.

The chain has TRBV6-4 and TRBJ2-2; D not resolved. V was pared by 6 bases and J by 3 bases, with 5 bases between. The CDR3 spans 12 residues. CDR1 MRHNA and CDR2 SNTAGT come from the germline V gene. The chain's CDR3 is CASRAYTGELFF. As DNA, the CDR3 is TGTGCCAGCAGAGCCTACACCGGGGAGCTGTTTTTT.

The chain carries TRBV11-2 and TRBJ2-3; 13 bases match TRBD2. The V gene end was trimmed by 4 bases and the J gene end by 1 base; junction bases not matched to a gene: 11. CDR1 and CDR2 from the germline V gene are SGHAT and FQNNGV. The CDR3 runs 19 residues. In nucleotides, the CDR3 is TGTGCCAGCAGCTGGGAGGGACTAGCGGGACTCCCAGGCACAGATACGCAGTATTTT. Encoded protein: CASSWEGLAGLPGTDTQYF.

This rearrangement joins TRBV30 to TRBJ2-7; 8 bases line up with TRBD1. With 1 base clipped from V and 1 base from J, the junction kept 3 bases outside the gene matches. CDR1 and CDR2 from the germline V gene are GTSNPN and SVGIG (reference sequence). The CDR3 has 14 residues. The CDR3 protein is CAWSGQGPSYEQYF. CDR3 DNA sequence: TGTGCCTGGAGTGGACAGGGGCCTTCCTACGAGCAGTACTTC.

The chain couples TRBV18 to TRBJ2-7, with no clear D. Per germline, CDR1 KGHSH and CDR2 LQKENI. This CDR3 has 17 residues. Trimming removed 3 bases at V and 4 bases at J, with 22 bases between. CDR3 DNA: TGTGCCAGCTCACCGACTTTGGGCGGTCTACTCCCATACGAGCAGTACTTC. Residues: CASSPTLGGLLPYEQYF.

The V call is TRBV4-1, the J call TRBJ2-1, with D possibly matching TRBD1 (6 bases). Trimming shortened V by 4 bases and J by 7 bases, and 20 bases separated the two germline ends. CDR3 length: 16 amino acids. Looked up from germline, CDR1 is MGHRA and CDR2 is YSYEKL. The DNA of the CDR3 is TGCGCCAGCAGCCCCCTGGCCGGGGTACAGGGAAATGAGCAGTTCTTC. Translated, it gives CASSPLAGVQGNEQFF.

The chain combines TRBV27 with TRBJ1-5; D not resolved. This CDR3 region has 13 residues. Germline CDR1 reads MNHEY; CDR2 reads SMNVEV (reference sequence). V was cut by 2 bases and J by 5 bases, with 7 bases left in between. The CDR3 DNA reads TGTGCCAGCAGTTTAGGATCGGATCAGCCCCAGCATTTT. This sequence encodes CASSLGSDQPQHF.

This rearrangement joins TRBV7-8 to TRBJ2-7; 11 bases match TRBD2. Losses at the gene ends were 5 bases for V and 5 bases for J; bases not matched to a gene: 5. The CDR3 sequence is 14 residues long. The germline gives CDR1 SGHVS, CDR2 FQNEAQ. This CDR3 reads CASSRSGRADEQYF. CDR3 bases: TGTGCCAGCAGCCGTAGCGGGAGGGCCGACGAGCAGTACTTC. The whole variable domain, remainder taken from reference TRBV7-8 and TRBJ2-7, is GAGVSQSPRYKVAKRGQDVALRCDPISGHVSLFWYQQALGQGPEFLTYFQNEAQLDKSGLPSDRFFAERPEGSVSTLKIQRTQQEDSAVYLCASSRSGRADEQYFGPGTRLTVT.

This chain joins TRBV5-6 and TRBJ2-7; D possibly corresponds to TRBD2 (5 bases). Germline CDR1 SGHDT, CDR2 YYEEEE. Trimming shortened V by 4 bases and J by 7 bases, and 12 bases separated the two germline ends. This CDR3 is 12 amino acids long. The CDR3 is CASSPRSGEQYF. The CDR3 nucleotides are TGTGCCAGCAGCCCCCGGTCGGGGGAGCAGTACTTC.

The chain joins TRBV7-9 to TRBJ2-3, with no clear D. Trimming shortened V by 8 bases and J by 1 base, and 10 bases separated the two germline ends. Germline CDR1 is SEHNR and CDR2 is FQNEAQ (reference sequence). The CDR3 loop spans 13 amino acids. The CDR3 loop reads CASSGPRTDTQYF. CDR3 in DNA: TGTGCCAGCTCGGGCCCTCGCACAGATACGCAGTATTTT.

V gene TRBV5-5 combines with J gene TRBJ2-3, with a tentative D call TRBD2 (6 bases). Germline V gives CDR1 SGHKS, CDR2 YYEKEE (reference sequence). Deletions cut 0 bases from V and 4 bases from J, with 12 bases between. The CDR3 extends over 15 amino acids. Here the CDR3 DNA reads TGTGCCAGCAGCTTGGCCTTGACTAGTGCAGATACGCAGTATTTT. Translating gives CASSLALTSADTQYF.

V usage is TRBV11-2 and J usage is TRBJ1-4; no reliable D call. Trimming removed 8 bases at V and 8 bases at J, with 15 bases between. Germline V gives CDR1 SGHAT, CDR2 FQNNGV. CDR3 length equals 13 residues. The CDR3 nucleotides read TGTGCCAGCGTTGGGCAAAATGACGAAAAACTGTTTTTT. This translates into CASVGQNDEKLFF. Using reference TRBV11-2 and TRBJ1-4 for the parts outside the CDR3, the full variable domain is EAGVAQSPRYKIIEKRQSVAFWCNPISGHATLYWYQQILGQGPKLLIQFQNNGVVDDSQLPKDRFSAERLKGVDSTLKIQPAKLEDSAVYLCASVGQNDEKLFFGSGTQLSVL.

The chain carries TRBV10-1 and TRBJ2-7; D might be TRBD1 (6 bases). The CDR3 loop spans 13 amino acids. Trimming took off 6 bases at V and 1 base at J, with 10 bases between the two ends. CDR1 is WNHNN, CDR2 SYGVQD, per germline (reference sequence). The CDR3 loop reads CASRQTGSYEQYF. In DNA, the CDR3 is TGCGCCAGCAGACAGACAGGTTCCTACGAGCAGTACTTC.

This chain joins TRBV4-1 and TRBJ2-2; D gene ambiguous. The CDR3 covers 18 residues. Trimming took 0 bases from V and 2 from J, leaving 16 bases between them. Germline-derived CDR1 and CDR2 are MGHRA and YSYEKL. In DNA, the CDR3 is TGCGCCAGCAGCCAAGAAAGAAGTATAGCATCAAACACCGGGGAGCTGTTTTTT. Translating gives CASSQERSIASNTGELFF.

This chain joins TRBV7-6 and TRBJ2-3; D is uncertain. This CDR3 has 13 amino acids. Trimming removed 4 bases at V and 1 base at J, with 6 bases between. Germline V CDR1 and CDR2: SGHVS, FNYEAQ. CDR3 residues: CASSSGRTDTQYF. In nucleotides, the CDR3 is TGTGCCAGCAGCTCCGGGCGCACAGATACGCAGTATTTT.

This clone was seen once. The rearrangement links TRBV9 to TRBJ2-1, with 8 nucleotides matching TRBD2. The CDR3 length is 15 residues. With 3 bases clipped from V and 7 bases from J, the junction kept 9 bases outside the gene matches. Germline CDR1 reads SGDLS; CDR2 reads YYNGEE. The CDR3 nucleotides are TGTGCCAGCAGCGGAAGCGGGAGAATGGGGAATGAGCAGTTCTTC. Residues: CASSGSGRMGNEQFF.

J is TRBJ2-7 and V is TRBV11-3; TRBD2 aligns across 8 bases. With 5 bases clipped from V and 2 bases from J, the junction kept 8 bases outside the gene matches. The germline V gene has CDR1 SGHNT and CDR2 YENEEA. The CDR3 extends over 15 amino acids. CDR3: CASSPTGGSPYEQYF. CDR3 DNA sequence: TGTGCCAGCAGCCCCACGGGAGGGAGTCCCTACGAGCAGTACTTC.

V usage is TRBV18 and J usage is TRBJ2-1, with 13 bases matching TRBD2. The V and J ends lost 3 bases and 8 bases, in that order; junction bases with no gene match: 4. Germline-derived CDR1 and CDR2 are KGHSH and LQKENI. This CDR3 spans 15 amino acids. CDR3 sequence: CASSPWTSGGDEQFF. DNA for the CDR3: TGTGCCAGCTCACCTTGGACTAGCGGGGGCGATGAGCAGTTCTTC.

As regards this clone: Other nucleotide sequences from this sample produce the same CDR3. The chain employs TRBV4-2 and TRBJ2-3; D ambiguous. The V end lost 0 bases, the J end lost 4 bases, and 5 bases lay between the germline ends. The CDR3 is 13 amino acids. Germline V CDR1 and CDR2: LGHNA, YNFKEQ. The CDR3 sequence is CASSQDLPDTQYF. The CDR3 DNA sequence: TGTGCCAGCAGCCAAGATCTACCAGATACGCAGTATTTT.

This clone was recorded only once. Other nucleotide sequences in the sample specify the same CDR3. The chain couples TRBV7-9 to TRBJ2-1, with D hard to call. The CDR3 spans 12 residues. CDR1 is SEHNR and CDR2 is FQNEAQ in the germline V gene (reference sequence). The V end lost 1 base, the J end lost 7 bases, and 5 bases lay between the germline ends. Here the CDR3 DNA reads TGTGCCAGCAGCTTAGGTCTAAATGAGCAGTTCTTC. Protein sequence: CASSLGLNEQFF.

The chain combines TRBV29-1 with TRBJ2-1; D uncertain. Germline CDR1 is SQVTM and CDR2 is ANQGSEA. V shed 1 base and J shed 5 bases, with 12 bases lying between them. CDR3 length: 14 residues. The CDR3 DNA reads as TGCAGCGTTGAAGGGTGGCTGGCCAACAATGAGCAGTTCTTC. Translating gives CSVEGWLANNEQFF.

This chain uses TRBV5-1 with TRBJ2-1; 8 bases are a match to TRBD2. V gave up 0 bases and J gave up 7 bases; unmatched junction bases: 6. Germline CDR1 SGHRS, CDR2 YFSETQ. The CDR3 is 15 residues long. CDR3 in DNA: TGCGCCAGCAGCTTGGGCGGGAGGCCCCCAAATGAGCAGTTCTTC. Translated: CASSLGGRPPNEQFF.

Comments on this clone: One end of the junction varies from germline; a read error may be responsible. The rearrangement links TRBV10-1 to TRBJ2-3; no definite D call. The CDR3 is 13 residues long. CDR1 and CDR2 (germline): WNHNN, SYGVQD (reference sequence). CDR3 region: CASSESRTDTQYF. The CDR3 DNA follows: TGCGCCAGCAGCGAGTCTCGAACAGATACGCAGTATTTT.